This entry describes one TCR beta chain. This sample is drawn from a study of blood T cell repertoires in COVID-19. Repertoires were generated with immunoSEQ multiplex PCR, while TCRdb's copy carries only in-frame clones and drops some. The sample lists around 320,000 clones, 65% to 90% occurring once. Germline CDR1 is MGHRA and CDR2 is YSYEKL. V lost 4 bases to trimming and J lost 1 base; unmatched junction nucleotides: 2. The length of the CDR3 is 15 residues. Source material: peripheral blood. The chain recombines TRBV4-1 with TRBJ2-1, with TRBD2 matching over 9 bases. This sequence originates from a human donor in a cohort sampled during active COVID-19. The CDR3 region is CASSPTSGSYNEQFF. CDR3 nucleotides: TGCGCCAGCAGCCCTACTAGCGGGTCCTACAATGAGCAGTTCTTC.